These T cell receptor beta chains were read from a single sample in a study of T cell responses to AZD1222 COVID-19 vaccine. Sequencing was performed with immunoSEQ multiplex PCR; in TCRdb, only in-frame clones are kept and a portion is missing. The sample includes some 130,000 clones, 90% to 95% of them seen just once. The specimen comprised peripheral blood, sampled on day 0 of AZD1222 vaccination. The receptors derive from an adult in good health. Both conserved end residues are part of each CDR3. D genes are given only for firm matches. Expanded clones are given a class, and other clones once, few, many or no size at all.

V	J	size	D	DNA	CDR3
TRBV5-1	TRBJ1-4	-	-	TGCGCCAGCAGATACGGGACTTCCGCTAATGAAAAACTGTTTTTT	CASRYGTSANEKLFF
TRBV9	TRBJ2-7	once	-	TGTGCCAGCAGCCATCAGGGGGGGAACGAGCAGTACTTC	CASSHQGGNEQYF
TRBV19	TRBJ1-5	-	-	TGTGCCAGTAGTATAGAATCCCCGTGGGGGCAGCCCCAGCATTTT	CASSIESPWGQPQHF
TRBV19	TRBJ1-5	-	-	TGTGCCAGTAATTACCTCCGGGACACCCATCAGCCCCAGCATTTT	CASNYLRDTHQPQHF
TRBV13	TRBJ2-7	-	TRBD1	TGTGCCAGCAGCCGTCTTGACAGGGACTCCTACGAGCAGTACTTC	CASSRLDRDSYEQYF
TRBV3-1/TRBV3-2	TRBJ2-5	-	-	TGTGCCAGCAGCCTAAGGGGCGGCCAAGAGACCCAGTACTTC	CASSLRGGQETQYF
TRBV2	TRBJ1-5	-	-	TGTGCCAGCAGTGGAGACAGGACCAGCAATCAGCCCCAGCATTTT	CASSGDRTSNQPQHF
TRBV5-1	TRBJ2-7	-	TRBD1	TGCGCCAGCAGCCTGGACAGGGACCTTTACGAGCAGTACTTC	CASSLDRDLYEQYF
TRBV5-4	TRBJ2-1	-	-	TGTGCCAGCAGCTTGGATAGTTACTACAATGAGCAGTTCTTC	CASSLDSYYNEQFF
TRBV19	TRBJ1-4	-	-	TGTGCCAGTAGTATGGTGGCAGAGAATGAAAAACTGTTTTTT	CASSMVAENEKLFF
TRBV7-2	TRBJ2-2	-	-	TGTGCCAGCAGCTTAGCCTACACCGGGGAGCTGTTTTTT	CASSLAYTGELFF
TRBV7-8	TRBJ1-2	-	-	TGTGCCAGCAGCCCTTCCGGCGCGTTGGGTAAACGAAACTATGGCTACACCTTC	CASSPSGALGKRNYGYTF
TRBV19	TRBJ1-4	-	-	TGTGCCAGTAGTCGGGGGGGCCCTAATGAAAAACTGTTTTTT	CASSRGGPNEKLFF
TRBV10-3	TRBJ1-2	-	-	TGTGCCATCAGTGTTCAATTCGATCGGGGCTACACCTTC	CAISVQFDRGYTF
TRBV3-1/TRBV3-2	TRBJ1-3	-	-	TGTGCCAGCAGCCAAGGGTGGTCAAGAAACACCATATATTTT	CASSQGWSRNTIYF
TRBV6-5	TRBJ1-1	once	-	TGTGCCAGCAGTTACTCCATCCCAGGCACTGAAGCTTTCTTT	CASSYSIPGTEAFF
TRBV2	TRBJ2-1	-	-	TGTGCCAGCAGTGAGGTCTCCCATTGGAACAATGAGCAGTTCTTC	CASSEVSHWNNEQFF
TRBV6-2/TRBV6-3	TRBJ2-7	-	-	TGTGCCAGCAGTTTAACAGCGACCGAGCAGTACTTC	CASSLTATEQYF
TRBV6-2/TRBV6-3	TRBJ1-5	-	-	TGTGCCAGCAGTTACAGCGGGTGGGGCAATCAGCCCCAGCATTTT	CASSYSGWGNQPQHF
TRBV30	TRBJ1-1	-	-	TGTGCCTGGAGTATAGGGTCTATGAACACTGAAGCTTTCTTT	CAWSIGSMNTEAFF
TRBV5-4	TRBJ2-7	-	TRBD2	TGTGCCAGCAGCGCCCCCGTGGGGGGAGGGGAGCAGTACTTC	CASSAPVGGGEQYF
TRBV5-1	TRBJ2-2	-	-	TGCGCCAGCAGCTTCGAGGGAGAGAGCACCGGGGAGCTGTTTTTT	CASSFEGESTGELFF
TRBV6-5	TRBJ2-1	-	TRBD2	TGTGCCAGCAGTCTCGGACTAGCGGGAGTTAGTGAGCAGTTCTTC	CASSLGLAGVSEQFF
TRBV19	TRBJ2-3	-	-	TGTGCCAGTAGTATAACCCGGGAGCCCTTGACGCAGTATTTT	CASSITREPLTQYF
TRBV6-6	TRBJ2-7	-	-	TGTGCCAGCACCGGGCGGAACGAGCAGTACTTC	CASTGRNEQYF
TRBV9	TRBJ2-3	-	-	TGTGCCAGCAGAACCGGGACAATAGGAACAGATACGCAGTATTTT	CASRTGTIGTDTQYF